This TCR beta chain stems from a study of somatic mutations in cytotoxic T cells in rheumatoid arthritis. Findings and caveats of the study: Over 20% of CD8+ cells belonged to the largest CD8+ clone in about an eighth of the roughly 60 patients. Only rheumatoid arthritis patients, not healthy controls, showed CD8+ clonality increasing with age.

This clone was seen more than once but under ten times. Antigen specificity is unknown. Authors' analysis steps: After comparison against published virus-specific TCRB sequences, only a few of the patient CD8+ clones larger than 1% turned out to match them. The repertoire was sequenced with immunoSEQ multiplex PCR; TCRdb's copy has only in-frame clones and lacks some. From that table come the V and J calls and clone size; the DNA was used to work out D and trimming. The table has roughly 14,000 clones, about four fifths seen once; the top ten hold around a fifth. Germline V gene lookup returns CDR1 MDHEN and CDR2 SYDVKM. Trimming pared 4 bases from V and 6 bases from J, leaving 15 bases between. The CDR3 length is 14 residues.

The receptor's source is an adult with rheumatoid arthritis. This sequence joins TRBV28 and TRBJ1-1, with D possibly matching TRBD1 (5 bases). Sequencing was done on a sample of CD8+ T cells sorted from blood. The CDR3, as DNA: TGTGCCAGCAGTTGGCGAGGGGTTCGGGCTGAAGCTTTCTTT. Its protein is CASSWRGVRAEAFF.